The sequence of this TCR beta chain was determined in a study of blood T cell repertoires in COVID-19. The CDR3 spans 14 residues. Germline CDR1 reads SGHTA; CDR2 reads FQGTGA. V was pared by 2 bases and J by 10 bases, with 12 bases between. In the original analysis: Using reference gene primer amplification, nucleated cell counts were estimated. Using immunoSEQ multiplex PCR, the repertoire was profiled, and TCRdb retains in-frame clones only, with some absent. V, J and clone size reflect that table, while D and trimming were determined from the DNA. This sample has approximately 140,000 clones; about 80% occur once, and the top ten carry less than 4.5%. This clone was detected once.

The TCR originated in a man aged 60 to 75 with acute or convalescent COVID-19. Sequenced sample: peripheral blood. V gene TRBV7-3 combines with J gene TRBJ1-6; D is unresolved. CDR3 DNA sequence: TGTGCCAGCAGCTTACGCGCGGCGGGGTCACCCCTCCACTTT. This gives the protein CASSLRAAGSPLHF.